This TCR beta chain was identified during a study of shared clonotypes between healthy human individuals. Samples underwent the assay at deep level. Sequencing used immunoSEQ multiplex PCR; TCRdb keeps in-frame clones, though not all of them. The sample holds hundreds of thousands of clones; around 95% are singletons and the top ten take around 0.11%. Per germline, CDR1 SGDLS and CDR2 YYNGEE. The CDR3 has 14 residues. Naive CD8 cells were CD45RO-negative, positively selected for CCR7, excluding terminally differentiated effector memory CD45RA+ cells. Donors were Caucasian adults residing in Nashville, Tennessee, USA.

The specimen sequenced was naive CD8+ T cells sorted from blood. The V call is TRBV9, the J call TRBJ2-5, with TRBD2 identical over 8 bases. The J call may be incorrect, as the DNA end agrees better with TRBJ2-7. The clonotype comes from a woman aged 25 to 45 in good health. For the CDR3, the DNA is TGTGCCAGCAACGCCGGGACTAGGCTCGACGAGCAGTACTTC. Its protein product is CASNAGTRLDEQYF.